This T cell receptor (beta chain) originates from a study of blood T cell repertoires in COVID-19 (dated by TCRdb to about 2020). Some background on the complete study: Samples covering the acute and convalescent phases of COVID-19 were provided by collaborators in the United States, Italy and Spain. HLA class I and class II types, where available, came from metadata supplied by the sample provider rather than from assay-based typing. The dataset comprised deeply sampled blood TCRbeta repertoires from subjects exposed to, actively infected with, or recovered from COVID-19. The prospective study material was composed of cDNA or gDNA derived from T cells, B-cell-depleted T cells, or PBMCs. Samples were obtained from the ongoing ImmuneRACE study (first 160 participants) and from 1,200 or so subjects provided by 6 global collaborators. The repertoires were released in a freely available public database meant as a resource for research on the immune response to SARS-CoV-2. Nearly every sample came with metadata listing a de-identified subject ID, COVID-19 status, age in years and sex. General findings and caveats noted by the study authors: The quantity of clinical and demographic metadata differed by source and by participant and was supplied without curation.

TCRbeta CDR3 regions were amplified from genomic DNA by means of the immunoSEQ Assay, a bias-controlled multiplex PCR. The original pipeline was this. The number of nucleated cells in each sample was estimated from the amplification of reference gene primers within the assay. To quantify the absolute abundance of each unique TCRbeta CDR3 rearrangement, sequence reads were collapsed and filtered. Productive Simpson clonality was computed per sample as the square root of Simpson's diversity index over productive rearrangements. TCRdb re-hosts the immuneACCESS table, in-frame sequences only. Its copies lack some clones; in the studies checked, an unresolved V gene accounts for under half of them, and the cause for the rest is not known. V and J calls and clone size are as listed in that table; D and trimming were resolved from the DNA. Across this sample there are roughly 500,000 clones, with approximately 90% seen only once. 8% to 9.5% of the sample belongs to the ten largest clones.

Enrolling through a virtual design, the prospective study's participants ranged in age from roughly 18 to 95 years and lived across more than 20 United States geographic areas. In the prospective study, participants were assigned to cohorts based on the clinical history participants reported in a screening survey and a study questionnaire. Recovered participants in ImmuneRACE Cohort 3 were defined by two consecutive negative NP/OP PCR tests, clearance by a healthcare professional, or resolution of symptoms. In the prospective study, mobile phlebotomists collected whole blood, serum and a nasopharyngeal or oropharyngeal swab from each participant. Additional blood draws and questionnaires over an approximately two-month period could optionally be provided by prospective study participants. Prospective study blood samples were shipped either frozen or at room temperature before DNA extraction. About this clone itself: Its antigen target is currently unknown. No qualities accompany the bases; no much larger clone lies one base away.

A distance of 12 bases separates the germline ends of V and J, which lose 6 bases and 1 base respectively. CDR1 is given as MNHEY and CDR2 as SVGAGI, both from the germline V gene. Reading from cysteine to phenylalanine, the CDR3 counts 14 amino acids. The only DNA kept is the CDR3, 42 bases in frame from the first base. The sequence was obtained from a woman aged 55-69 years who had recovered from COVID-19. This receptor chain uses TRBV6-5 and TRBJ1-1, with the D gene not confidently named. The sequenced sample was PBMCs or T cells enriched from blood (not recorded which). The CDR3 is CASSPIAGNTEAFF. The DNA sequence is as follows: TGTGCCAGCAGCCCAATTGCCGGGAACACTGAAGCTTTCTTT.